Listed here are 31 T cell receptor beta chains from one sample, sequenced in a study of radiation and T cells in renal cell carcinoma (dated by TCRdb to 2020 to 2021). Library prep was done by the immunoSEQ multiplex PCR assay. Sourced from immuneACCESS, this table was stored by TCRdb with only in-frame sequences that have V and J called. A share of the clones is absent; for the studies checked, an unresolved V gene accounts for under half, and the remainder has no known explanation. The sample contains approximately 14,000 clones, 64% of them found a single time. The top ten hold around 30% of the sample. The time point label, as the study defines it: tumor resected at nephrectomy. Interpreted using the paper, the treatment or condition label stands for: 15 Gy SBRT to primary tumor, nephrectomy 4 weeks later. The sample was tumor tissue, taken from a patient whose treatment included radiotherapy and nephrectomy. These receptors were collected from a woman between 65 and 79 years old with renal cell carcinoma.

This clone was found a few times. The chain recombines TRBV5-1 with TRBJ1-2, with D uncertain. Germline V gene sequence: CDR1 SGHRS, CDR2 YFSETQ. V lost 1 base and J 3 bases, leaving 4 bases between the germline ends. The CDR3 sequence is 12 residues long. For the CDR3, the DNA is TGCGCCAGCAGCTTGACAGACTATGGCTACACCTTC. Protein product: CASSLTDYGYTF.

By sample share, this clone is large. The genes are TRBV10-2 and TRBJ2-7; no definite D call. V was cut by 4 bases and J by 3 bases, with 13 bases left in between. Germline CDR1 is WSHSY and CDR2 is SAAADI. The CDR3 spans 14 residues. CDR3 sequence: CASSVGWPSYEQYF. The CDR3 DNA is TGCGCCAGCAGTGTCGGGTGGCCGAGCTACGAGCAGTACTTC.

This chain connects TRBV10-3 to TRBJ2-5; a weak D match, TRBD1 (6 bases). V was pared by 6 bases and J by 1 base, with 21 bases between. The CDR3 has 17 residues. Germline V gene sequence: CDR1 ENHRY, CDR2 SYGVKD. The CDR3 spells CAISSRVGARGQETQYF. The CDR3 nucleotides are TGTGCCATCAGCAGCCGAGTGGGGGCCCGGGGCCAAGAGACCCAGTACTTC.

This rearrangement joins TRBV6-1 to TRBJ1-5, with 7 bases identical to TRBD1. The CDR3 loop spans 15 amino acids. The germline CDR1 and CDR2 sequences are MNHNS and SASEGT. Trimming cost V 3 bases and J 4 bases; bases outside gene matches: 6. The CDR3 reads CASSDPGQLNQPQHF. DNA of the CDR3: TGTGCCAGCAGTGATCCGGGACAGCTTAATCAGCCCCAGCATTTT.

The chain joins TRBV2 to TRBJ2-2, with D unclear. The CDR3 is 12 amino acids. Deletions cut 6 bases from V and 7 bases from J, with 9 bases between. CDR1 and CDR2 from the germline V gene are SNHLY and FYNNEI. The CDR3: CASSVNYGELFF. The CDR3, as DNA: TGTGCCAGCAGCGTTAATTACGGGGAGCTGTTTTTT.

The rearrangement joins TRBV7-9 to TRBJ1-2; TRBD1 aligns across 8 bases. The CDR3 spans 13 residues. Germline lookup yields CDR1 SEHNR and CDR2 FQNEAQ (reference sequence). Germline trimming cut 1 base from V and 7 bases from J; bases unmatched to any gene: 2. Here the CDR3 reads CASSLDQGAGYTF. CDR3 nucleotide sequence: TGTGCCAGCAGCTTAGACCAGGGGGCTGGCTACACCTTC. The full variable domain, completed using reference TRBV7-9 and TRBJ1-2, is DTGVSQNPRHKITKRGQNVTFRCDPISEHNRLYWYRQTLGQGPEFLTYFQNEAQLEKSRLLSDRFSAERPKGSFSTLEIQRTEQGDSAMYLCASSLDQGAGYTFGSGTRLTVV.

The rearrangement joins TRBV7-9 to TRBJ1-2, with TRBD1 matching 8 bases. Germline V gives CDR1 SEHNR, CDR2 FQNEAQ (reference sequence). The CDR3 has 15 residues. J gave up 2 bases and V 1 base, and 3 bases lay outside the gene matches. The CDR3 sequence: CASSLGQGMNYGYTF. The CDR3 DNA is TGTGCCAGCAGCTTAGGACAGGGGATGAACTATGGCTACACCTTC.

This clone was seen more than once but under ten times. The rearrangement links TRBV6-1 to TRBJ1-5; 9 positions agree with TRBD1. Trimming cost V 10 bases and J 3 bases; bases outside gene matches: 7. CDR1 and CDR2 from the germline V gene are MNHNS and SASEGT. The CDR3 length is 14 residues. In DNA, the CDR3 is TGTGCCAACCGGGACAGGGTGAACAATCAGCCCCAGCATTTT. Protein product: CANRDRVNNQPQHF.

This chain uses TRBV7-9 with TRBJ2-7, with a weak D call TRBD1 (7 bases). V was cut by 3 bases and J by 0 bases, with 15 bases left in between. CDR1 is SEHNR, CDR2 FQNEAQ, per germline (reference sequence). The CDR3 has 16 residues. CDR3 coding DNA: TGTGCCAGCAGCTTTGTCGGAGGGACAGCCTCCTACGAGCAGTACTTC. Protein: CASSFVGGTASYEQYF.

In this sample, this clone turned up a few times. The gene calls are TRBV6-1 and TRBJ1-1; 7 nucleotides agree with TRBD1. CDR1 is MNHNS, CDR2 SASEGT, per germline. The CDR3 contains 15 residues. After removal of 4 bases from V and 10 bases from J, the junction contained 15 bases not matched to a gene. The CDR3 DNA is TGTGCCAGCAGTGCCCTTGCGCAGGGGGGCATAGGAGCTTTCTTT. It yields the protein CASSALAQGGIGAFF.

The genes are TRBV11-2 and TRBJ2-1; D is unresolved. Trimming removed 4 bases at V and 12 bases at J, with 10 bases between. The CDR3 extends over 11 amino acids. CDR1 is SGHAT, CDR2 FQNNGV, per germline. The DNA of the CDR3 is TGTGCCAGCAGCTCTGATATCGGGCAGTTCTTC. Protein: CASSSDIGQFF.

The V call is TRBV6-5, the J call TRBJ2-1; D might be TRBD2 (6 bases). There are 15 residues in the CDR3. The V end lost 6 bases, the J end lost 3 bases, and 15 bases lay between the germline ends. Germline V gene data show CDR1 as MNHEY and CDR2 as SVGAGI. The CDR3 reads CASSPAGLNYNEQFF. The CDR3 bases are TGTGCCAGCAGCCCCGCGGGACTCAACTACAATGAGCAGTTCTTC.

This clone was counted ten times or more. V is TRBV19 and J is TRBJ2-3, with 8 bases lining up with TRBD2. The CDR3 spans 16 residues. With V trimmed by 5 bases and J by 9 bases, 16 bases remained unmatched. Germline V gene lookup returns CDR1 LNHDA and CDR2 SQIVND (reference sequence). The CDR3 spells CASSGRLAGQTGTQYF. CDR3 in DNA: TGTGCCAGTAGTGGGAGGCTAGCGGGCCAGACAGGAACGCAGTATTTT.

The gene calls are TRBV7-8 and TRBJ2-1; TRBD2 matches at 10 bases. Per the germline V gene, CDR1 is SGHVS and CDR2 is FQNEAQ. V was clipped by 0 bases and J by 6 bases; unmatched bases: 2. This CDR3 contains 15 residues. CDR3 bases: TGTGCCAGCAGCTTAGCTAGCGGGGGGTCCAATGAGCAGTTCTTC. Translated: CASSLASGGSNEQFF.

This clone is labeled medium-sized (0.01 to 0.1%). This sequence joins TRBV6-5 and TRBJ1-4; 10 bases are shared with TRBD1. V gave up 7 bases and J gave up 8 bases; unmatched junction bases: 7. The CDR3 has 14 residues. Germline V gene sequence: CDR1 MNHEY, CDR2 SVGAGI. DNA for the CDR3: TGTGCCAGCAAAGCCGGGACAGGGGAAGAAAAACTGTTTTTT. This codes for CASKAGTGEEKLFF.

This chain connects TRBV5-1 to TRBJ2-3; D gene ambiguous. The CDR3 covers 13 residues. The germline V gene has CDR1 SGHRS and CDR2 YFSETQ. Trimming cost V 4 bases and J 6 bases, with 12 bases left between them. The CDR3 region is CASSTSLEDTQYF. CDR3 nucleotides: TGCGCCAGCAGCACCTCTCTAGAGGATACGCAGTATTTT.

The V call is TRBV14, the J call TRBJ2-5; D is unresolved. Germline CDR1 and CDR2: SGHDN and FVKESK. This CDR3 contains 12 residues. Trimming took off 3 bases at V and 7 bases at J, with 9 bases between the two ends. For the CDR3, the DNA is TGTGCCAGCAGCCACCCTGGTACGACCCAGTACTTC. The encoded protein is CASSHPGTTQYF.

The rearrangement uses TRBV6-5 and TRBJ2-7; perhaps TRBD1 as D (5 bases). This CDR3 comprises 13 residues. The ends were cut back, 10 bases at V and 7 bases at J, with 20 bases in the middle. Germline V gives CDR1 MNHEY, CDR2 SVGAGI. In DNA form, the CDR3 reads TGTGCCACCCTAACCCCAGGGAATAGGGAGCAGTACTTC. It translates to CATLTPGNREQYF.

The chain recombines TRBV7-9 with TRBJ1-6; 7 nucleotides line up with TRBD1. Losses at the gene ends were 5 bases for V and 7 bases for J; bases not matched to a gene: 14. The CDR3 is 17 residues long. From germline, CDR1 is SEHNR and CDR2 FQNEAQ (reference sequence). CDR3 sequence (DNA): TGTGCCAGCAGCCCCTCGGGGCTGACAGGGAAAAATTCACCCCTCCACTTT. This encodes CASSPSGLTGKNSPLHF.

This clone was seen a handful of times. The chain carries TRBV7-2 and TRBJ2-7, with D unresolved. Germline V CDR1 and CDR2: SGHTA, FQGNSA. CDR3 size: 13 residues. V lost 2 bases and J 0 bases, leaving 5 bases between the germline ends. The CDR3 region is CASSLPSSYEQYF. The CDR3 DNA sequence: TGTGCCAGCAGCTTACCGAGCTCCTACGAGCAGTACTTC. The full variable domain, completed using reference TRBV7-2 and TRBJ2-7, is GAGVSQSPSNKVTEKGKDVELRCDPISGHTALYWYRQSLGQGLEFLIYFQGNSAPDKSGLPSDRFSAERTGGSVSTLTIQRTQQEDSAVYLCASSLPSSYEQYFGPGTRLTVT.

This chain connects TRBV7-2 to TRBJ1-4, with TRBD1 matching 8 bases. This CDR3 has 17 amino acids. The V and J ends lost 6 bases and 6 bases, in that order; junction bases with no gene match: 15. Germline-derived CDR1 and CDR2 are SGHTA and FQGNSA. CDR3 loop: CASSWGSGQGSYEKLFF. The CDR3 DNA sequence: TGTGCCAGCAGTTGGGGCTCAGGACAGGGTAGTTATGAAAAACTGTTTTTT.

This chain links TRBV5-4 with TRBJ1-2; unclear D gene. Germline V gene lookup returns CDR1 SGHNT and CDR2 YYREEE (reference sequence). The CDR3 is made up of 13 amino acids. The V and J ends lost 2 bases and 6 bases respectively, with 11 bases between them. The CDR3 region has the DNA TGTGCCAGCAGCTTTCGCGGCTCGGATGGCTACACCTTC. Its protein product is CASSFRGSDGYTF. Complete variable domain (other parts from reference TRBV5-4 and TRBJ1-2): ETGVTQSPTHLIKTRGQQVTLRCSSQSGHNTVSWYQQALGQGPQFIFQYYREEENGRGNFPPRFSGLQFPNYSSELNVNALELDDSALYLCASSFRGSDGYTFGSGTRLTVV.

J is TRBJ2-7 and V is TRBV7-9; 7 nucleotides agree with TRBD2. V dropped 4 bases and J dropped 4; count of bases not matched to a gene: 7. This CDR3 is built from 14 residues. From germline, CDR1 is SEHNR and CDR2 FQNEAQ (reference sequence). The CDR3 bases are TGTGCCAGCAGCTCCTCTAGCGGTAGATACGAGCAGTACTTC. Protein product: CASSSSSGRYEQYF.

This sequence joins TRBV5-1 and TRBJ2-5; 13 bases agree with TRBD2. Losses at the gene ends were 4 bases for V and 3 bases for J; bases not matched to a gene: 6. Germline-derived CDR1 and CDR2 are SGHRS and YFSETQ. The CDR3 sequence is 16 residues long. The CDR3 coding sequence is TGCGCCAGCAGCGATATTGGACTAGCGGGAGAAGAGACCCAGTACTTC. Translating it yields CASSDIGLAGEETQYF.

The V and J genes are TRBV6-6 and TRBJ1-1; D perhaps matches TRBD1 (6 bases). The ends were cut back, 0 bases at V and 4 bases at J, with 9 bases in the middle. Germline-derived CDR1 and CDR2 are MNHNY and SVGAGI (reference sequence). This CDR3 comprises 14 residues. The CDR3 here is CASSYSRGGTEAFF. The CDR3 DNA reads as TGTGCCAGCAGTTACTCGAGGGGGGGCACTGAAGCTTTCTTT.

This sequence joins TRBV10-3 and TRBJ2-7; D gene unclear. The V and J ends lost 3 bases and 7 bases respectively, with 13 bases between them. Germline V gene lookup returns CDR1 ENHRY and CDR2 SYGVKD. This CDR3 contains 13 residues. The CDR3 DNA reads TGTGCCATCAGTGATTATGAGGATAAGGAGCAGTACTTC. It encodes CAISDYEDKEQYF.

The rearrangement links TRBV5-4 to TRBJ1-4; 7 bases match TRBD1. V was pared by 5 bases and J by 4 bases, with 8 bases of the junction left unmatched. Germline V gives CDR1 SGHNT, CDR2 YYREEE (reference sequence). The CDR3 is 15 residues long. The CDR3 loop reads CASRNQGVLNEKLFF. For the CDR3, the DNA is TGTGCCAGCAGGAACCAGGGGGTCCTTAATGAAAAACTGTTTTTT.

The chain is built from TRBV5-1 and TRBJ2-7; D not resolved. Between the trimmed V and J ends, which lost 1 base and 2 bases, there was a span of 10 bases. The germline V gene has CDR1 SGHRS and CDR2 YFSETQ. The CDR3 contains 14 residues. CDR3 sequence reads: CASSLSQAAYEQYF. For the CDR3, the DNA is TGCGCCAGCAGCTTGTCCCAGGCAGCCTACGAGCAGTACTTC.

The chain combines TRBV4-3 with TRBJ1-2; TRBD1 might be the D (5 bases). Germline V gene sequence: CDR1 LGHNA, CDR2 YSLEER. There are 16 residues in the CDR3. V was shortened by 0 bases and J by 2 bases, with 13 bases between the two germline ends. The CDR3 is CASSQERGAGNYGYTF. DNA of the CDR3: TGCGCCAGCAGCCAAGAACGAGGGGCCGGGAACTATGGCTACACCTTC.

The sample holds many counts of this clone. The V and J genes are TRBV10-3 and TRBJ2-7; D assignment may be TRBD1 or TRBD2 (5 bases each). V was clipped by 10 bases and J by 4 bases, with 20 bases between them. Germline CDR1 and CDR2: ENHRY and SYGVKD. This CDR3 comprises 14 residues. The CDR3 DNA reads TGTGCCACCCAGGGCGTAGATCGGGATTACGAGCAGTACTTC. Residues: CATQGVDRDYEQYF.

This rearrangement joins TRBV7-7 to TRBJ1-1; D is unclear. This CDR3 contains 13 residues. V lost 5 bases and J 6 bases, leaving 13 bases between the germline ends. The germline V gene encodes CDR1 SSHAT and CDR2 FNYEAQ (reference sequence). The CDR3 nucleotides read TGTGCCAGCAGCGCTAATCCGGGCGCTGAAGCTTTCTTT. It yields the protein CASSANPGAEAFF.